This T cell receptor (beta chain) is drawn from a study of regulatory T cells in long-lasting Graves disease. This CDR3 spans 15 amino acids. Trimming took 3 bases from V and 6 from J, leaving 18 bases between them. Germline CDR1 reads SGHAT; CDR2 reads FQNNGV. Indicated time point: newly diagnosed GD, antithyroid drugs for less than 3 months. The TCR library was made from RNA extracted from PBMCs. Building of the TCR beta libraries involved iRepertoire HTBI primers and Arm-PCR of CDR3 regions. TCRdb ran MiXCR on the multiplex PCR reads and lists one entry per CDR3 protein. The table lists around 400,000 distinct CDR3 sequences, around 15% of them singletons, with 22% in the top ten. This clonotype has at least ten counts. Its specificity is unknown. The study, taken as a whole, reports: Accuracy could have been hurt by small sample size.

The chain is built from TRBV11-2 and TRBJ2-7; TRBD1 is a possible D gene (6 bases). This TCR was sampled from a female donor with Graves disease. The sample in question was peripheral blood mononuclear cells (PBMCs), obtained at new diagnosis, from a patient treated with antithyroid drugs. CDR3 amino acids: CASSFDGAGTTEQYF. As DNA, the CDR3 is TGTGCCAGCAGCTTCGACGGAGCAGGGACAACCGAGCAGTACTTC.